This TCR beta chain was identified during a study of spatial heterogeneity in lung cancer. Study-wide findings and caveats: The appearance of ubiquitous expanded tumor TCRs in blood was greater at resection than follow-up.

This clonotype has at least ten counts. Its antigen remains unknown. Regarding time point: sample taken at primary tumor resection. The sequenced material consisted of unsorted whole RNA from tumor, nontumor lung or frozen PBMC. V shed 6 bases, J shed 6 bases, and the junction held 9 bases outside the gene matches. CDR1 MNHEY and CDR2 SVGAGI come from the germline V gene. CDR3 length equals 16 residues. Each TCR cDNA molecule bore a unique molecular identifier. MiXCR, applied by TCRdb to the 5' RACE reads, yields one record per CDR3 protein. This table holds approximately 12,000 distinct CDR3 sequences, roughly an eighth found once.

The specimen was PBMCs, collected at surgery. The sequence was obtained from a female donor with early-stage non-small cell lung cancer. The rearrangement links TRBV6-5 to TRBJ2-1; 12 positions agree with TRBD2. The CDR3 nucleotides are TGTGCCAGCAGCCTAAGGACTAGCGGGGACCCCAATGAGCAGTTCTTC. It codes for CASSLRTSGDPNEQFF.